This TCR beta chain was sequenced for a study of molecular identifiers for immune sequencing clone quantification. Study-level results: Spiked Jurkat TCR RNA equal to one cell could reportedly be picked out among 900,000 to 1,000,000 naive cells. Shared barcodes on identical TCR molecules could underestimate the sizes of highly expanded clones.

The CD8+CD4-CCR7+CD45RA+ phenotype defined the sorted naive CD8 T cells. The CDR3 sequence is 15 residues long. CDR1 and CDR2 from the germline V gene are SGHRS and YFSETQ. Using its own MiXCR run on the PCR reads, TCRdb lists one record per CDR3 protein. The top ten hold roughly 1.6% of the sample, which has around 65,000 distinct CDR3 sequences, less than 20% seen once. About this clonotype: As yet, its antigen is unknown. A much larger clone differs by one base, so this may be a read error.

The sequence came from a human donor in good health. Some libraries in this study had Jurkat cell RNA spiked in. Specimen: naive CD8+ T cells from blood, with Jurkat cell RNA spiked in. Subset here: FACS-sorted CD8+CD4-CCR7+CD45RA+ naive T cells. The chain recombines TRBV5-1 with TRBJ1-1, with 7 bases fitting TRBD1. The DNA for the CDR3 is TGCGCCAGCAGCTCGAGTGAGGGGGCAGGAACTGAAGCTTACTTT. Its translation is CASSSSEGAGTEAYF.